The 10 T cell receptor beta chains below all came from one sample that was sequenced in a study of OX40 agonist ivuxolimab in advanced cancers. Sequencing used immunoSEQ multiplex PCR; TCRdb keeps in-frame clones, though not all of them. The sample records 15,000 to 20,000 clones, roughly 85% being singletons. The sequenced sample was CD4+ or CD8+ T cells sorted from blood, obtained in a trial of the OX40 agonist ivuxolimab. Source of these receptors: an adult with an advanced solid tumor such as melanoma, head and neck, liver or kidney cancer.

J is TRBJ2-3 and V is TRBV27; D unresolved. The V end was cut by 5 bases, the J end by 0 bases, with 9 bases between. Germline V gene sequence: CDR1 MNHEY, CDR2 SMNVEV (reference sequence). The CDR3 extends over 14 amino acids. Here the CDR3 DNA reads TGTGCCAGCAGTCCCCTCTTAAGCACAGATACGCAGTATTTT. Its translation: CASSPLLSTDTQYF.

This chain uses TRBV10-1 with TRBJ2-3; TRBD2 matches at 10 bases. Unmatched junction bases numbered 13, after V lost 10 bases and J lost 9 bases. This CDR3 is 14 amino acids long. Germline lookup yields CDR1 WNHNN and CDR2 SYGVQD (reference sequence). The CDR3 sequence is CAISLAGEGWTQYF. The CDR3 DNA reads as TGCGCCATCTCTCTAGCGGGAGAAGGGTGGACGCAGTATTTT.

This chain joins TRBV7-9 and TRBJ1-4; TRBD1 agrees at 9 bases. This CDR3 is 15 amino acids long. Trimming at V came to 0 bases and at J to 8 bases, leaving 4 bases not matched to a gene. The germline V gene has CDR1 SEHNR and CDR2 FQNEAQ (reference sequence). This chain's CDR3 is CASSLATGGDEKLFF. The CDR3 DNA is TGTGCCAGCAGCTTAGCTACAGGGGGCGACGAAAAACTGTTTTTT.

The chain has TRBV14 and TRBJ2-1; D could derive from TRBD1 or TRBD2 (6 bases each). The CDR3 has 14 residues. The V gene lost 4 bases and the J gene lost 8 bases, with 15 bases spanning the gap. Germline CDR1 reads SGHDN; CDR2 reads FVKESK. CDR3 in DNA: TGTGCCAGCAGCCCCCTTGGGGGGCGATATGAGCAGTTCTTC. Its protein product is CASSPLGGRYEQFF.

The chain couples TRBV2 to TRBJ2-7, with D possibly matching TRBD2 (6 bases). This CDR3 is built from 12 residues. Germline V gene lookup returns CDR1 SNHLY and CDR2 FYNNEI. V lost 6 bases and J 5 bases, leaving 11 bases between the germline ends. The CDR3 region has the DNA TGTGCCAGCAGGGGACTCTTCCACGAGCAGTACTTC. It codes for CASRGLFHEQYF.

The chain combines TRBV15 with TRBJ1-5; TRBD1 matches at 7 bases. V lost 0 bases, J lost 7 bases, and 6 bases stayed unmatched. The CDR3 contains 15 residues. Germline assignment: CDR1 LNHNV and CDR2 YYDKDF (reference sequence). As DNA, the CDR3 is TGTGCCACCAGCAGAGAGGGACAGTTCGGGCAGCCCCAGCATTTT. Protein product: CATSREGQFGQPQHF.

This clone occurred once. This chain joins TRBV13 and TRBJ2-4; 7 nucleotides line up with TRBD1. J lost 7 bases, V lost 5 bases, and 5 bases had no gene match. CDR3 length: 13 residues. Germline V gene lookup returns CDR1 PRHDT and CDR2 FYEKMQ (reference sequence). As DNA, the CDR3 is TGTGCCAGCAGCCTTGACAGGGACAACATTCAGTACTTC. Protein: CASSLDRDNIQYF.

The chain combines TRBV5-6 with TRBJ2-1, with 12 bases aligning to TRBD2. Germline-derived CDR1 and CDR2 are SGHDT and YYEEEE. The junction had 4 bases not matched to a gene; V was cut back by 2 bases and J by 4 bases. CDR3 length equals 16 residues. This CDR3 is CASSFGLAGSYNEQFF. CDR3 DNA: TGTGCCAGCAGCTTCGGACTAGCGGGATCTTACAATGAGCAGTTCTTC.

The chain combines TRBV11-2 with TRBJ2-7; perhaps TRBD2 as D (6 bases). This CDR3 spans 14 amino acids. CDR1 SGHAT and CDR2 FQNNGV come from the germline V gene. The V gene lost 1 base and the J gene lost 4 bases, with 11 bases spanning the gap. CDR3 amino acids: CASSLGVGGYEQYF. In nucleotides, the CDR3 is TGTGCCAGCAGCTTAGGCGTGGGGGGATACGAGCAGTACTTC.

This sequence joins TRBV28 and TRBJ2-7; TRBD2 matches 7 bases. Germline V gene sequence: CDR1 MDHEN, CDR2 SYDVKM. CDR3 size: 14 residues. Unmatched junction bases numbered 7, after V lost 6 bases and J lost 2 bases. CDR3 DNA: TGTGCCAGCAGGTGGGGGGGACCCCCCTACGAGCAGTACTTC. It specifies CASRWGGPPYEQYF.